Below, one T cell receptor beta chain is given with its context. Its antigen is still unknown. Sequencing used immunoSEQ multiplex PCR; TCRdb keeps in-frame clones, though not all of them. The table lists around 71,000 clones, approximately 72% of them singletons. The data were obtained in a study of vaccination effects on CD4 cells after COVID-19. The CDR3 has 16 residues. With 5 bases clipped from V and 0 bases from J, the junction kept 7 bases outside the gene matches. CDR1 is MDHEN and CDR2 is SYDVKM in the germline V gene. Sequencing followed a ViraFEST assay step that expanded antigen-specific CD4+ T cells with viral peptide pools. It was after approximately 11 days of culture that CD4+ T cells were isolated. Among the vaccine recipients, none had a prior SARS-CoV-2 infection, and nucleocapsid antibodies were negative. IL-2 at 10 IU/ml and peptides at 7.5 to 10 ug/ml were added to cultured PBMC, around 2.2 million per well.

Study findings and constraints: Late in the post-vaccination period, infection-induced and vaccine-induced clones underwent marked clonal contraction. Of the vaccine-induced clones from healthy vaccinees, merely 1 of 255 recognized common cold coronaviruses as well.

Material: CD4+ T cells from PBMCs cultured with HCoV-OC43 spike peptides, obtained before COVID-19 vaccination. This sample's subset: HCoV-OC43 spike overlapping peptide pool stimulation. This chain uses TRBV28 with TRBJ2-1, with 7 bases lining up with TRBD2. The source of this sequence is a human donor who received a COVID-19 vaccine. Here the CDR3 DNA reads TGTGCCAGCAGTACTCCCGGGGGGTCCTCCTACAATGAGCAGTTCTTC. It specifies CASSTPGGSSYNEQFF.